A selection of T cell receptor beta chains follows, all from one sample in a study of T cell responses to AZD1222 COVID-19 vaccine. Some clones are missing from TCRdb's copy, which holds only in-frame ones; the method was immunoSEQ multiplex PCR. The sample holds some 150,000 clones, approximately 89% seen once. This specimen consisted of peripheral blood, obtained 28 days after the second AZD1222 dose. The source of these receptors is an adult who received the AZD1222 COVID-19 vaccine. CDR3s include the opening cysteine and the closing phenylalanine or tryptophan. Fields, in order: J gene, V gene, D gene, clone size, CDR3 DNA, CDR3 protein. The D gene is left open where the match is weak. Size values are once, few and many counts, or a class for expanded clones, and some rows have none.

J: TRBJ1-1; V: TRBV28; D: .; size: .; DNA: TGTGCCGGGTCTTCGACGTGGAAGAACACTGAAGCTTTCTTT; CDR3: CAGSSTWKNTEAFF
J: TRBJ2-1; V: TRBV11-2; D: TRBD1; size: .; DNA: TGTGCCAGCAGCAGGGGCCCCGGGACAGGGAATGAGCAGTTCTTC; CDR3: CASSRGPGTGNEQFF
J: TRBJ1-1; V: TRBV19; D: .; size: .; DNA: TGTGCCAGTAGCGAAGGGTTAGCCACTGAAGCTTTCTTT; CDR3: CASSEGLATEAFF
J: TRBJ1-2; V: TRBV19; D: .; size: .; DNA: TGTGCCAGTAGTATCTGGGCGGACGCCTATGGCTACACCTTC; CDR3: CASSIWADAYGYTF
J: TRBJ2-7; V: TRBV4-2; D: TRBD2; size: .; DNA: TGTGCCAGCAGCCAAGGACTAGCGAATGGCGAGCAGTACTTC; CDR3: CASSQGLANGEQYF
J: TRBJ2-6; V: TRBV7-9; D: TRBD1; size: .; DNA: TGTGCCAGCAGCCCCAGGGACAGTTCGGCCAACGTCCTGACTTTC; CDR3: CASSPRDSSANVLTF
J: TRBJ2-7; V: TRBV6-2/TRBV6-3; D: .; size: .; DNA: TGTGCCAGCAGTTACGGGCTGAGCTACGAGCAGTACTTC; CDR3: CASSYGLSYEQYF
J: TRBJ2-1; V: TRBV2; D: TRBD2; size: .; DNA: TGTGCCAGCCCGACTAGCGGGAGAGCCACCTACAATGAGCAGTTCTTC; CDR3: CASPTSGRATYNEQFF
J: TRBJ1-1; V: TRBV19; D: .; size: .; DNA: TGTGCCAGTAGTATGGGTTTCGGAGCTTTCTTT; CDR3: CASSMGFGAFF
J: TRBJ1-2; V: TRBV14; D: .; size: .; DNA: TGTGCCAGCAGCGGCCAGGTGCTTAGAGGCTACACCTTC; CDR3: CASSGQVLRGYTF
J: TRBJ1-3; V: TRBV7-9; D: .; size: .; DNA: TGTGCCAGCAGCCCCCACGGGGGAAACACCATATATTTT; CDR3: CASSPHGGNTIYF
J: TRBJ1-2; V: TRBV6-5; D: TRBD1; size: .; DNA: TGTGCCAGCAGTTACTCGGGCAGGGGGGACTATGGCTACACCTTC; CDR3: CASSYSGRGDYGYTF
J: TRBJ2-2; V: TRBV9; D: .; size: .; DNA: TGTGCCAGCAGCGGCACCACGGCCACCGGGGAGCTGTTTTTT; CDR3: CASSGTTATGELFF
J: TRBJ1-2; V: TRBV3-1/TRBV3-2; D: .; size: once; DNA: TGTGCCAGCAGCCAAGCTGGCACATACTATGGCTACACCTTC; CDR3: CASSQAGTYYGYTF
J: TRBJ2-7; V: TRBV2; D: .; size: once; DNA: TGTGCCAGCAGTGAACAAGTCTACGAGCAGTACTTC; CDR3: CASSEQVYEQYF
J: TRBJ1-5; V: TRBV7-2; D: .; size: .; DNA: TGTGCCAGCAGCTTAGCGCGTTGGAGGAGGGGCGGCAATCAGCCCCAGCATTTT; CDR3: CASSLARWRRGGNQPQHF
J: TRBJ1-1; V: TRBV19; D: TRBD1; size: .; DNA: TGTGCCAGTAGTGGTAACAGGGGAGGGGCTGAAGCTTTCTTT; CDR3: CASSGNRGGAEAFF
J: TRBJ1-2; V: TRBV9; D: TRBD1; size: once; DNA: TGTGCCAGCAGCGTAGGGGGACAGCTAAACTATGGCTACACCTTC; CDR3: CASSVGGQLNYGYTF
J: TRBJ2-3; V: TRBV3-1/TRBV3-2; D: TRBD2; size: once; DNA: TGTGCCAGCAGCCAAGCGGGACTAGGTTTCGACCAGACAGATACGCAGTATTTT; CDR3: CASSQAGLGFDQTDTQYF
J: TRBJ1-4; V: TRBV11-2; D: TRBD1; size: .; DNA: TGTGCCAGCAGCTTCATGGACAGGGGTGAAAAACTGTTTTTT; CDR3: CASSFMDRGEKLFF
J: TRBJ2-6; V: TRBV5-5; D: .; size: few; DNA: TGTGCCAGCAGCTTGGTCGGGGGCGTGATCTCTGGGGCCAACGTCCTGACTTTC; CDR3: CASSLVGGVISGANVLTF
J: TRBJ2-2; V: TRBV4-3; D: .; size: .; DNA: TGCGCCAGCAGCCAAGTGTCTGGCCATGCCGGGGAGCTGTTTTTT; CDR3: CASSQVSGHAGELFF
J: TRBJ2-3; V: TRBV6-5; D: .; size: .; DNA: TGTGCCAGCAGCGCTTCCGCGGGTTCGGCAGATACGCAGTATTTT; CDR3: CASSASAGSADTQYF
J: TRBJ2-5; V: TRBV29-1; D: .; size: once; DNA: TGCAGCGTTGAATCGGCCACTCCAGAGACCCAGTACTTC; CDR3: CSVESATPETQYF
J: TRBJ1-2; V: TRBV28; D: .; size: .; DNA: TGTGCCAGCAGTTTTAGTCAGGGAGGTGGCTATGGCTACACCTTC; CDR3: CASSFSQGGGYGYTF
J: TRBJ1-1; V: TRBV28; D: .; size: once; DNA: TGTGCCAGCAGATTTCCGGGTACGAACACTGAAGCTTTCTTT; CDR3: CASRFPGTNTEAFF